This T cell receptor beta chain was observed in a study of T cells in Graves' hyperthyroidism and ophthalmopathy. Amplified regions were TCR beta CDR3 sequences from RNA transcripts. The HTBI primer set served for first-round RT-PCR of the TCR CDR3. TCRdb used MiXCR to reprocess the multiplex PCR reads, holding one entry per CDR3 protein. Among 500,000 to 650,000 distinct CDR3 sequences, 15% to 20% were seen once, and the ten largest hold over 45%. This clonotype was counted only a few times. This CDR3 is built from 14 residues. Trimming took off 2 bases at V and 2 bases at J, with 9 bases between the two ends. Germline V gives CDR1 SGHTS, CDR2 YDEGEE.

This chain joins TRBV5-8 and TRBJ2-3; D tentatively reads TRBD1 or TRBD2 (5 bases each). Sequenced: blood. The receptor was derived from a man aged 40-55 years with Graves' ophthalmopathy. CDR3 amino acids: CASSFGTYTDTQYF. The CDR3 DNA is TGTGCCAGCAGCTTCGGGACGTACACAGATACGCAGTATTTT.